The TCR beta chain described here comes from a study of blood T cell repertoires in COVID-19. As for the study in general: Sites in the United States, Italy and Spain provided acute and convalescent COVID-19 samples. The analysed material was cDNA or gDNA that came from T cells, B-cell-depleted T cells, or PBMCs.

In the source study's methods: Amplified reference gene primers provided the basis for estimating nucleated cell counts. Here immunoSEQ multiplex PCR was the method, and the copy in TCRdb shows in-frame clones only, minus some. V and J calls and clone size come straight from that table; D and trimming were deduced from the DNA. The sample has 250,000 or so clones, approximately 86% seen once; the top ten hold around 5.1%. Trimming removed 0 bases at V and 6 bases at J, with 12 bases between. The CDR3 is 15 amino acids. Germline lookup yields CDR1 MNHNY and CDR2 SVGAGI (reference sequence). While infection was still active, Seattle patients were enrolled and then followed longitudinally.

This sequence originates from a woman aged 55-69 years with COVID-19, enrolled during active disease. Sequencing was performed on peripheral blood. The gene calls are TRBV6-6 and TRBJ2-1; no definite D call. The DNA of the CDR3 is TGTGCCAGCAGTTACTCAGTCGCTACGCGCAATGAGCAGTTCTTC. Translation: CASSYSVATRNEQFF.